This T cell receptor (beta chain) originates from a study of PD-1 blockade in classical Hodgkin lymphoma. General study points: At C4D1, TCR diversity had climbed significantly for CD4+ cells, though not for CD8+ cells. The origin of the repertoire differences remains undefined, with disease activity or prior therapy as possible causes. Lower baseline TCR diversity was reported for newly diagnosed patients than for healthy donors. Patients who responded completely had about the same baseline diversity as newly diagnosed patients.

The repertoire was sequenced with immunoSEQ multiplex PCR; TCRdb's copy has only in-frame clones and lacks some. The sample lists tens of thousands of clones; approximately 89% were seen once. A word on this clone: Its antigen is undetermined.

CDR1 and CDR2 from the germline V gene are SGDLS and YYNGEE. V was cut by 5 bases and J by 1 base, with 12 bases left in between. This CDR3 spans 15 amino acids. Patients all relapsed after autologous stem cell transplantation, and there was variation in brentuximab vedotin exposure. The V and J genes are TRBV9 and TRBJ2-2; D might be TRBD2 (6 bases). The sequences come from peripheral blood mononuclear cells (PBMCs), collected at baseline. The source is a human donor with classical Hodgkin lymphoma. The CDR3 DNA sequence: TGTGCCAGCAGGGCGGGACTTATGAACACCGGGGAGCTGTTTTTT. It translates to CASRAGLMNTGELFF.